This T cell receptor beta chain was observed in a study of shared clonotypes between healthy human individuals. At the level of the study: A donor's plate count was three for CD4 naive and three for CD4 memory; CD8 naive had two and CD8 memory one. Study results and limitations: Non-shared clonotypes showed lower generation probabilities than clonotypes common to all four donors.

Only in-frame clones appear in the TCRdb table, and some are missing; sequencing was by immunoSEQ multiplex PCR. The sample has 2 million to 2.5 million clones, approximately 94% seen once; the top ten hold 0.1% to 0.15%. This clone turned up a few times. The antigen is undetermined. CD4+ cells yielded CD45RA+ naive and CD45RA-negative memory subsets. Trimming cost V 6 bases and J 8 bases; bases outside gene matches: 15. The V gene's germline CDR1 is KGHSH and CDR2 LQKENI. This CDR3 is 15 amino acids long. V usage is TRBV18 and J usage is TRBJ1-2, with TRBD1 matching 7 bases. The sequenced sample consisted of naive CD4+ T cells sorted from blood. This sample's subset: CD45RA+ positively selected. This clonotype originated in a young man in good health. CDR3 sequence reads: CASSYNRDSVSGYTF. DNA for the CDR3: TGTGCCAGCTCGTATAACCGGGACAGCGTGTCCGGCTACACCTTC.